The source of this T cell receptor beta chain is a study of technical replicates of blood from a handful of donors. Measured with immunoSEQ multiplex PCR; TCRdb has only the in-frame clones, and not every one. The sample consists of 70,000 to 90,000 clones, 90% to 95% of them appearing once. The CDR3 spans 11 residues. Unmatched junction bases numbered 6, after V lost 6 bases and J lost 9 bases. From germline, CDR1 is SQVTM and CDR2 ANQGSEA. The sample taken for sequencing was T cells isolated from PBMCs. The receptor comes from a human donor in good health. This chain uses TRBV29-1 with TRBJ2-3, with 7 positions matching TRBD2. The CDR3 spells CSVPGLQTQYF. The CDR3, as DNA: TGCAGCGTCCCGGGACTACAGACGCAGTATTTT.